Given below is one T cell receptor (beta chain) in context. This CDR3 contains 15 residues. The germline V gene encodes CDR1 MNHEY and CDR2 SMNVEV (reference sequence). V lost 3 bases and J 4 bases, leaving 12 bases between the germline ends. This sample was included in a study of T cell repertoires in cytomegalovirus infection. TCRdb re-called the reads through MiXCR, storing one row per CDR3 protein. The data show about 490,000 distinct CDR3 sequences, about 26% seen once. The chain carries TRBV27 and TRBJ1-4; possible D gene TRBD1, 5 bases. This receptor was identified in a human donor in good health (CMV status not recorded). Some clones in this sample may be carry-over from other donors' samples. Sequencing input: PBMCs. CDR3 nucleotides: TGTGCCAGCAGTTTTAGGTCAGGGCGTAATGAAAAACTGTTTTTT. Amino acids: CASSFRSGRNEKLFF.